The 32 T cell receptor beta chains listed next were all sequenced from one sample in a study of immune heterogeneity within non-small cell lung tumors. Amplifying TCR beta CDR3 involved multiplex PCR carried out with 32 V and 13 J primers. MiXCR, run by TCRdb on the multiplex PCR reads, gives a single entry per CDR3 protein. The data hold fewer than 4,500 distinct CDR3 sequences, with under 30% observed a single time. Bulk tumor genomic DNA, around 600 ng per sample, was the template. While surgery was under way, several biopsies spaced far apart were taken per primary tumor. Curative surgical treatment was performed in patients who had newly diagnosed, untreated non-small cell lung cancer. Sample: lung tumor tissue. The source is a middle-aged man with non-small cell lung cancer.

This clonotype has a count of ten or more. The chain couples TRBV4-1 to TRBJ2-1, with 9 bases matching TRBD1. J gave up 4 bases and V 3 bases, and 7 bases lay outside the gene matches. This CDR3 region has 16 residues. CDR1 is MGHRA and CDR2 is YSYEKL in the germline V gene. CDR3 loop: CASSQSGTGLYNEQFF. In DNA, the CDR3 is TGCGCCAGCAGCCAGTCCGGGACAGGGCTATACAATGAGCAGTTCTTC.

In its sample, this clonotype was seen many times. This chain links TRBV7-2 with TRBJ1-1; TRBD1 matches 7 bases. Trimming cost V 4 bases and J 3 bases; bases outside gene matches: 5. Germline CDR1 is SGHTA and CDR2 is FQGNSA. This CDR3 has 14 amino acids. CDR3 coding DNA: TGTGCCAGCAGCTCCACAGGGGTGGACACTGAAGCTTTCTTT. Protein: CASSSTGVDTEAFF.

This clonotype is deemed medium-sized. CDR3 loop: CASSLGAGEPGTYEQYF. The CDR3 DNA follows: TGTGCCAGCAGCTTAGGGGCGGGGGAACCAGGAACCTACGAGCAGTACTTC. The chain recombines TRBV7-3 with TRBJ2-7; TRBD2 matches at 7 bases. This CDR3 comprises 17 residues. With 2 bases clipped from V and 2 bases from J, the junction kept 12 bases outside the gene matches. The germline gives CDR1 SGHTA, CDR2 FQGTGA.

This clonotype is medium-sized (0.01 to 0.1%) by share. V usage is TRBV28 and J usage is TRBJ2-5; a weak D match, TRBD2 (9 bases). CDR3 length: 16 residues. Between the trimmed V and J ends, which lost 6 bases and 4 bases, there was a span of 21 bases. In germline, CDR1 is MDHEN, CDR2 SYDVKM. CDR3: CASRPQGAGGRETQYF. CDR3 nucleotide sequence: TGTGCCAGCAGGCCCCAGGGGGCGGGAGGGCGAGAGACCCAGTACTTC. Based on the CDR3 plus reference TRBV28 and TRBJ2-5, the full variable domain is DVKVTQSSRYLVKRTGEKVFLECVQDMDHENMFWYRQDPGLGLRLIYFSYDVKMKEKGDIPEGYSVSREKKERFSLILESASTNQTSMYLCASRPQGAGGRETQYFGPGTRLLVL.

The table lists this clonotype with a count of one. The rearrangement links TRBV6-2 or TRBV6-3 to TRBJ1-2; D gene unclear. V was clipped by 7 bases and J by 5 bases, with 26 bases between them. The CDR3 length is 17 residues. Germline CDR1 reads MNHEY; CDR2 reads SVGEGT. This CDR3 reads CASTTTSDGYFKYGYTF. CDR3 bases: TGTGCCAGCACCACCACTTCGGACGGATACTTTAAGTATGGCTACACCTTC.

By share, this clonotype counts as medium-sized. The chain is built from TRBV5-1 and TRBJ2-5, with D perhaps matching TRBD2 (7 bases). Trimming stripped 4 bases from V and 2 bases from J, with 15 bases between. CDR3 size: 15 residues. The germline V gene encodes CDR1 SGHRS and CDR2 YFSETQ. CDR3 amino acids: CASSTWGGLQETQYF. CDR3 sequence (DNA): TGCGCCAGCAGCACCTGGGGGGGGCTGCAAGAGACCCAGTACTTC.

In this sample, this clonotype turned up many times. The V and J genes are TRBV6-1 and TRBJ1-5; D gene unclear. Germline-derived CDR1 and CDR2 are MNHNS and SASEGT. CDR3 size: 13 residues. The V end lost 1 base, the J end lost 9 bases, and 10 bases lay between the germline ends. CDR3 residues: CASSEGVTRPQHF. The CDR3 coding sequence is TGTGCCAGCAGTGAAGGGGTTACTCGGCCCCAGCATTTT.

Sample share makes this clonotype medium-sized. This chain links TRBV12-3 or TRBV12-4 with TRBJ2-5; no definite D call. The CDR3 has 13 residues. Deletions cut 2 bases from V and 2 bases from J, with 6 bases between. Here the CDR3 reads CASSLSNQETQYF. The CDR3 DNA sequence: TGTGCCAGCAGTTTATCCAATCAAGAGACCCAGTACTTC.

The chain uses TRBV10-2 and TRBJ2-5; tentative D call: TRBD2 (6 bases). This CDR3 has 15 amino acids. V was pared by 5 bases and J by 3 bases, with 16 bases between. The germline V gene has CDR1 WSHSY and CDR2 SAAADI. The CDR3 here is CASSNTGGVKETQYF. The DNA of the CDR3 is TGCGCCAGCAGTAATACAGGAGGGGTTAAAGAGACCCAGTACTTC.

V is TRBV19 and J is TRBJ2-6; D possibly uses TRBD1 or TRBD2 (5 bases each). V was shortened by 11 bases and J by 0 bases, with 17 bases between the two germline ends. Per germline, CDR1 LNHDA and CDR2 SQIVND (reference sequence). The CDR3 contains 16 residues. CDR3 bases: TGTGCCCATATTCCCCGGGGCGCCTCTGGGGCCAACGTCCTGACTTTC. Translation gives CAHIPRGASGANVLTF.

This clonotype is labeled as medium-sized. The V gene is TRBV7-8, the J gene TRBJ1-2; 11 bases line up with TRBD1. This CDR3 is built from 17 residues. The V gene end was trimmed by 1 base and the J gene end by 0 bases; junction bases not matched to a gene: 4. The germline V gene encodes CDR1 SGHVS and CDR2 FQNEAQ. The chain's CDR3 is CASSLGTGGAANYGYTF. The CDR3 DNA is TGTGCCAGCAGCTTAGGGACAGGGGGCGCAGCTAACTATGGCTACACCTTC.

This clonotype appeared many times. The chain recombines TRBV3-1 with TRBJ2-1, with a weak D call TRBD2 (5 bases). The CDR3 spans 16 residues. The germline V gene encodes CDR1 LGHDT and CDR2 YNNKEL (reference sequence). Trimming removed 0 bases at V and 6 bases at J, with 15 bases between. The CDR3 loop reads CASSQDLAPGSNEQFF. DNA of the CDR3: TGTGCCAGCAGCCAAGATTTAGCCCCGGGATCCAATGAGCAGTTCTTC.

This clonotype is classed as medium-sized. The chain employs TRBV7-3 and TRBJ2-2; 9 bases align to TRBD1. The CDR3 runs 17 residues. V was clipped by 5 bases and J by 0 bases; unmatched bases: 7. Germline V gene sequence: CDR1 SGHTA, CDR2 FQGTGA. CDR3 nucleotides: TGTGCCAGCAGCCCACCCCGGACAGGGGCGAACACCGGGGAGCTGTTTTTT. Protein product: CASSPPRTGANTGELFF.

By sample share, this clonotype is medium-sized. The chain employs TRBV4-1 and TRBJ2-7, with 7 positions matching TRBD2. The germline CDR1 and CDR2 sequences are MGHRA and YSYEKL. The V and J ends lost 0 bases and 2 bases, in that order; junction bases with no gene match: 10. The CDR3 consists of 17 residues. CDR3 protein: CASSQENMGTIPYEQYF. DNA for the CDR3: TGCGCCAGCAGCCAAGAAAATATGGGGACTATCCCCTACGAGCAGTACTTC.

This clonotype is medium-sized in the sample. This chain uses TRBV10-3 with TRBJ1-1; a possible D gene is TRBD1 (6 bases). This CDR3 is built from 13 residues. Germline V CDR1 and CDR2: ENHRY, SYGVKD. V was shortened by 2 bases and J by 5 bases, with 9 bases between the two germline ends. The CDR3 is CAISETGQTEAFF. CDR3 nucleotide sequence: TGTGCCATCAGTGAGACAGGGCAGACTGAAGCTTTCTTT.

As to this clonotype: A junction end diverges from the germline sequence, so it may reflect a read error. The chain carries TRBV5-1 and TRBJ1-3; D might be TRBD1 (5 bases). The CDR3 is made up of 16 amino acids. The V gene's germline CDR1 is SGHRS and CDR2 YFSETQ. The CDR3 region is CASSPLDSMGGNTTYF. The CDR3 DNA reads TGCGCCAGCAGCCCACTCGACAGCATGGGTGGAAACACCACATATTTT.

This clonotype was picked up many times. The chain has TRBV3-1 and TRBJ1-5; maybe TRBD1 (5 bases). Trimming took off 4 bases at V and 3 bases at J, with 16 bases between the two ends. CDR3 length: 16 amino acids. The germline CDR1 and CDR2 sequences are LGHDT and YNNKEL (reference sequence). CDR3 coding DNA: TGTGCCAGCAGCCCGCACTCGGACATCCTCAATCAGCCCCAGCATTTT. As protein: CASSPHSDILNQPQHF.

In its sample, this clonotype was seen many times. The CDR3 DNA follows: TGTGCCAGCAGTTTTCGACTAGCGGGGAACACCGGGGAGCTGTTTTTT. Encoded protein: CASSFRLAGNTGELFF. The rearrangement links TRBV12-3 or TRBV12-4 to TRBJ2-2; 10 nucleotides agree with TRBD2. The junction had 2 bases not matched to a gene; V was cut back by 3 bases and J by 1 base. This CDR3 is 16 amino acids long.

By share, this clonotype counts as medium-sized. CDR3 region: CASSSPGAWTEAFF. CDR3 DNA: TGTGCCAGCAGTTCCCCGGGGGCATGGACTGAAGCTTTCTTT. The rearrangement links TRBV6-1 to TRBJ1-1; TRBD1 might be the D (6 bases). V shed 5 bases and J shed 5 bases, with 15 bases lying between them. Germline-derived CDR1 and CDR2 are MNHNS and SASEGT. The CDR3 is 14 amino acids.

This clonotype qualifies as large. The genes are TRBV3-1 and TRBJ2-7; D may be TRBD1 (6 bases). CDR1 LGHDT and CDR2 YNNKEL come from the germline V gene (reference sequence). Trimming removed 4 bases at V and 7 bases at J, with 11 bases between. The CDR3 totals 12 residues. Written as DNA, the CDR3 is TGTGCCAGCAGCCGGACAGTTCAAGAGCAGTACTTC. Protein: CASSRTVQEQYF.

The rearrangement uses TRBV20-1 and TRBJ1-5; possibly TRBD1 for D (6 bases). Germline CDR1 is DFQATT and CDR2 is SNEGSKA (reference sequence). V lost 8 bases and J lost 3, with 14 bases in between. The CDR3 is 13 amino acids. CDR3 DNA: TGCAGTTCGGTAGGACAGTCCAATCAGCCCCAGCATTTT. Amino acid sequence: CSSVGQSNQPQHF.

The chain has TRBV9 and TRBJ2-2; 8 bases line up with TRBD1. CDR1 is SGDLS and CDR2 is YYNGEE in the germline V gene. The length of the CDR3 is 15 residues. With 3 bases clipped from V and 6 bases from J, the junction kept 7 bases outside the gene matches. The CDR3 DNA sequence: TGTGCCAGCAGCGCGACAGGGGTCGCACCCGGGGAGCTGTTTTTT. Protein product: CASSATGVAPGELFF.

The chain links TRBV30 to TRBJ2-6; D is uncertain. Germline V gene data show CDR1 as GTSNPN and CDR2 as SVGIG (reference sequence). The CDR3 extends over 15 amino acids. Trimming left V 6 bases short and J 3 bases short, with 15 bases between. Here the CDR3 reads CACSILVVGANVLTF. CDR3 nucleotide sequence: TGTGCCTGTAGTATTTTGGTCGTTGGGGCCAACGTCCTGACTTTC.

This clonotype qualifies as medium-sized. V and J are TRBV28 and TRBJ2-1; D is ambiguous. Germline V gives CDR1 MDHEN, CDR2 SYDVKM. The CDR3 has 15 residues. V was trimmed by 6 bases and J by 0 bases, leaving 12 bases between them. CDR3 sequence reads: CASSPPRYSYNEQFF. CDR3 sequence (DNA): TGTGCCAGCAGCCCCCCCCGGTACTCCTACAATGAGCAGTTCTTC.

This clonotype ranks as medium-sized. The chain recombines TRBV9 with TRBJ2-2; D perhaps matches TRBD1 (6 bases). The V gene's germline CDR1 is SGDLS and CDR2 YYNGEE. This CDR3 has 16 amino acids. Trimming removed 0 bases from V and 5 bases from J, with 14 bases in between. CDR3 sequence (DNA): TGTGCCAGCAGCGTAGTAATCGGGACACCTACCGGGGAGCTGTTTTTT. Protein: CASSVVIGTPTGELFF.

Sample share makes this clonotype medium-sized. The chain carries TRBV27 and TRBJ1-2; TRBD1 agrees at 7 bases. CDR3 length: 16 residues. With 1 base clipped from V and 6 bases from J, the junction kept 11 bases outside the gene matches. CDR1 MNHEY and CDR2 SMNVEV come from the germline V gene (reference sequence). CDR3 region: CASSLYWSGGLDGYTF. The CDR3 coding sequence is TGTGCCAGCAGTTTATATTGGTCAGGGGGACTCGATGGCTACACCTTC.

This clonotype ranks as medium-sized. The chain has TRBV5-1 and TRBJ1-2; the match to TRBD1 covers 10 bases. The V gene's germline CDR1 is SGHRS and CDR2 YFSETQ. The CDR3 extends over 17 amino acids. V was clipped by 0 bases and J by 0 bases; unmatched bases: 5. This CDR3 is CASSLGGTGASNYGYTF. For the CDR3, the DNA is TGCGCCAGCAGCTTGGGGGGGACAGGGGCCTCTAACTATGGCTACACCTTC.

This clonotype is labeled medium-sized (0.01 to 0.1%). V and J are TRBV5-1 and TRBJ2-7; 10 positions match TRBD2. There are 18 residues in the CDR3. V lost 0 bases and J lost 4; bases outside the gene matches: 13. Germline values: CDR1 SGHRS, CDR2 YFSETQ. DNA of the CDR3: TGCGCCAGCAGCTTGGACGCCGCGGGTTTAGCGGGGGGATACGAGCAGTACTTC. Translated, it gives CASSLDAAGLAGGYEQYF. Drawing the rest from reference TRBV5-1 and TRBJ2-7, the complete variable domain is KAGVTQTPRYLIKTRGQQVTLSCSPISGHRSVSWYQQTPGQGLQFLFEYFSETQRNKGNFPGRFSGRQFSNSRSEMNVSTLELGDSALYLCASSLDAAGLAGGYEQYFGPGTRLTVT.

This clonotype was seen just once. Given a much more abundant clone one base away, this may be a read error. The V gene is TRBV3-1, the J gene TRBJ2-1; tentatively, D is TRBD2 (5 bases). CDR1 is LGHDT, CDR2 YNNKEL, per germline (reference sequence). The CDR3 covers 16 residues. In nucleotides, the CDR3 is TGTGACAGCAGCCAAGATTTAGCCCCGGGATCCAATGAGCAGTTCTTC. Its protein is CDSSQDLAPGSNEQFF.

This clonotype rates as medium-sized (0.01 to 0.1%). The chain has TRBV28 and TRBJ1-4; D is perhaps TRBD1 (6 bases). Trimming stripped 2 bases from V and 4 bases from J, with 8 bases between. The CDR3 consists of 14 residues. Germline assignment: CDR1 MDHEN and CDR2 SYDVKM. CDR3 loop: CASSLGGGNEKLFF. In DNA, the CDR3 is TGTGCCAGCAGTTTAGGAGGGGGTAATGAAAAACTGTTTTTT.

This clonotype is termed medium-sized (0.01 to 0.1%). The chain uses TRBV20-1 and TRBJ2-7; TRBD2 might be the D (6 bases). The CDR3 length is 15 residues. Germline loops: CDR1 DFQATT, CDR2 SNEGSKA (reference sequence). V was pared by 0 bases and J by 2 bases, with 14 bases between. The DNA for the CDR3 is TGCAGTGCTAGAGATCGGTTGCGGGGAACCTACGAGCAGTACTTC. Its protein product is CSARDRLRGTYEQYF.

In DNA form, the CDR3 reads TGCGCCAGCAGACCAAGCACAGGCGGGGAAGGAGGCCTGTTTTTT. It is translated as CASRPSTGGEGGLFF. The V and J genes are TRBV5-1 and TRBJ2-2; a weak D match, TRBD2 (6 bases). This CDR3 has 15 residues. The V end lost 5 bases, the J end lost 14 bases, and 25 bases lay between the germline ends. The V gene's germline CDR1 is SGHRS and CDR2 YFSETQ.